The clone carrying this T cell receptor beta chain was picked up one time. Method: immunoSEQ multiplex PCR; TCRdb's copy keeps in-frame clones and lacks some. The table includes about 190,000 clones, about 90% detected once. The sample belongs to a study of control samples from healthy donors and cancer patients. The CDR3 is made up of 15 amino acids. Trimming cost V 6 bases and J 5 bases, with 19 bases left between them. Germline lookup yields CDR1 KGHSH and CDR2 LQKENI. The V call is TRBV18, the J call TRBJ2-5; no reliable D call. This clonotype originated in a man aged 30 to 45 in good health. The sample was blood. The CDR3 sequence: CASSPYLGHVETQYF. CDR3 nucleotide sequence: TGTGCCAGCTCTCCTTATTTAGGGCACGTTGAGACCCAGTACTTC.